These T cell receptor beta chains were read from a single sample in a study of blood T cell repertoires in COVID-19. Assay: immunoSEQ multiplex PCR; the TCRdb copy retains only in-frame clones and omits some. The profile shows some 78,000 clones, around 88% of them singletons. The sequencing sample was made of peripheral blood. The receptors stem from a woman older than 75 with active or convalescent COVID-19. The CDR3 runs from the conserved cysteine through the conserved F or W. D genes are given only for firm matches. Clone size is shown for a subset of rows, as once, few, many or a class of expanded clone.

>TRBV29-1|TRBJ2-3|-|-
CSVAPRGGGDTQYF
TGCAGCGTTGCCCCTAGAGGGGGTGGAGATACGCAGTATTTT
>TRBV30|TRBJ2-7|TRBD1|-
CAWSDHGTGADEQYF
TGTGCCTGGAGCGATCATGGGACAGGGGCGGACGAGCAGTACTTC
>TRBV7-9|TRBJ2-7|TRBD1|-
CASRSQGAVFEQYF
TGTGCCAGCAGATCTCAGGGGGCGGTTTTCGAGCAGTACTTC
>TRBV6-5|TRBJ2-1|TRBD2|-
CASSATSAFYNEQFF
TGTGCCAGCAGCGCTACTAGCGCCTTCTACAATGAGCAGTTCTTC
>TRBV5-1|TRBJ1-4|-|-
CASSLDSPGHEKLFF
TGCGCCAGCAGCTTGGACAGCCCAGGCCATGAAAAACTGTTTTTT
>TRBV7-9|TRBJ2-7|-|once
CASSPQGGKSYEQYF
TGTGCCAGCAGCCCCCAGGGCGGAAAGTCCTACGAGCAGTACTTC
>TRBV2|TRBJ2-1|TRBD2|-
CASRSGGARNEQFF
TGTGCCAGCAGGAGCGGGGGGGCGAGGAATGAGCAGTTCTTC
>TRBV19|TRBJ1-2|TRBD1|-
CASSIGAQGAGGYTF
TGTGCCAGTAGTATAGGCGCACAGGGGGCAGGTGGCTACACCTTC
>TRBV27|TRBJ2-7|TRBD1|-
CASSLSRPGDRNTYEQYF
TGTGCCAGCAGTTTATCAAGACCGGGGGACAGGAATACCTACGAGCAGTACTTC
>TRBV9|TRBJ1-6|-|-
CASSRGGEQSPLHF
TGTGCCAGCAGCCGCGGCGGGGAGCAATCACCCCTCCACTTT
>TRBV28|TRBJ2-7|-|-
CASTGVSIYEQYF
TGTGCCAGCACGGGGGTAAGCATCTACGAGCAGTACTTC
>TRBV5-1|TRBJ1-1|-|-
CASSLTGTGTEAFF
TGCGCCAGCAGCTTGACAGGAACAGGGACTGAAGCTTTCTTT
>TRBV9|TRBJ1-6|-|-
CASSVALQESDSPLHF
TGTGCCAGCAGCGTTGCCCTACAGGAGTCGGATTCACCCCTCCACTTT
>TRBV6-5|TRBJ2-7|TRBD2|-
CASSYGVSGSYEQYF
TGTGCCAGCAGTTACGGGGTTAGCGGGAGCTACGAGCAGTACTTC
>TRBV4-2|TRBJ2-3|TRBD1|-
CASSQGQISTDTQYF
TGTGCCAGCAGCCAGGGACAGATCAGCACAGATACGCAGTATTTT
>TRBV12-3/TRBV12-4|TRBJ2-2|-|-
CASSFIFPGELFF
TGTGCCAGCAGTTTTATTTTTCCCGGGGAGCTGTTTTTT
>TRBV4-2|TRBJ1-6|-|few
CASSQDRQGNSPLHF
TGTGCCAGCAGCCAAGATAGGCAGGGCAATTCACCCCTCCACTTT
>TRBV29-1|TRBJ1-2|-|-
CSVVVADLGGYTF
TGCAGCGTTGTAGTGGCAGATCTGGGCGGCTACACCTTC
>TRBV10-3|TRBJ2-7|TRBD2|-
CAISIAGGPIYEQYF
TGTGCCATCAGTATAGCGGGAGGGCCTATATACGAGCAGTACTTC
>TRBV6-5|TRBJ1-1|-|-
CASSYRGFTEAFF
TGTGCCAGCAGTTATAGAGGGTTCACTGAAGCTTTCTTT
>TRBV10-3|TRBJ2-7|TRBD1|once
CATRTGGSYEQYF
TGTGCCACGAGGACAGGGGGCTCCTACGAGCAGTACTTC
>TRBV28|TRBJ1-5|-|few
CASSLGGGNQPQHF
TGTGCCAGCAGTTTAGGGGGCGGCAATCAGCCCCAGCATTTT